The 29 T cell receptor beta chains in this list originate from one sample, sequenced in a study of shared clonotypes between healthy human individuals. Measured with immunoSEQ multiplex PCR; TCRdb has only the in-frame clones, and not every one. The sample has more than 1 million clones, about 80% seen once. The specimen was memory CD4+ T cells from PBMCs. The sample's subset: CD45RA-negative fraction. The source of these receptors is a man younger than 35 in good health. Some clones in this sample may be carry-over from other donors' samples.

The J gene is TRBJ2-1, the V gene TRBV10-2, with D unresolved. Germline CDR1 is WSHSY and CDR2 is SAAADI. The length of the CDR3 is 19 residues. With 0 bases removed from V and 0 bases from J, the gap between germline ends came to 18 bases. CDR3 in amino acids: CASSESTPVFEDSYNEQFF. The CDR3 DNA is TGCGCCAGCAGTGAGTCGACTCCGGTTTTTGAGGACTCCTACAATGAGCAGTTCTTC.

This clone was found a few times. Other DNA sequences in the same sample also yield this CDR3. The genes are TRBV2 and TRBJ1-1; D not resolved. CDR1 and CDR2 (germline): SNHLY, FYNNEI. This CDR3 has 13 amino acids. The V end lost 4 bases, the J end lost 0 bases, and 6 bases lay between the germline ends. The CDR3 DNA sequence: TGTGCCAGCAGTGTAGGGTTGAACACTGAAGCTTTCTTT. Translating gives CASSVGLNTEAFF.

This clone was seen a handful of times. The chain employs TRBV4-2 and TRBJ1-5, with D possibly matching TRBD1 (5 bases). Germline V CDR1 and CDR2: LGHNA, YNFKEQ. Trimming cost V 4 bases and J 3 bases, with 13 bases left between them. This CDR3 spans 15 amino acids. The DNA of the CDR3 is TGTGCCAGCAGCCCCGCGGGGGGAACCAATCAGCCCCAGCATTTT. Translating it yields CASSPAGGTNQPQHF.

The V and J genes are TRBV7-2 and TRBJ1-2; 7 bases align to TRBD1. Germline lookup yields CDR1 SGHTA and CDR2 FQGNSA. J gave up 4 bases and V 0 bases, and 2 bases lay outside the gene matches. The CDR3 runs 14 residues. The CDR3 DNA is TGTGCCAGCAGCTTAGCGCGGGACAGCTATGGCTACACCTTC. Protein: CASSLARDSYGYTF.

This clone has just a few counts. This sample also contains other DNA sequences that code for the same CDR3. The chain employs TRBV7-8 and TRBJ1-2; maybe TRBD1 (6 bases). The V end lost 1 base, the J end lost 5 bases, and 8 bases lay between the germline ends. Germline CDR1 is SGHVS and CDR2 is FQNEAQ. This CDR3 is built from 13 residues. The CDR3 DNA is TGTGCCAGCAGCTTAGACAGGGAGTATGGCTACACCTTC. Protein product: CASSLDREYGYTF.

CDR3 sequence (DNA): TGTGCCAGCTCACCCGCCTTTGGCAGGGGGCGCGAAGGCTACACCTTC. This encodes CASSPAFGRGREGYTF. The chain combines TRBV18 with TRBJ1-2; 8 bases are a match to TRBD1. The CDR3 loop spans 16 amino acids. The V segment lost 3 bases and the J segment 8 bases; nucleotides outside the gene matches: 14. The germline V gene has CDR1 KGHSH and CDR2 LQKENI.

On this clone: This CDR3 is also generated by other DNA sequences in the sample. The J gene is TRBJ1-5, the V gene TRBV7-6; maybe TRBD1 (6 bases). This CDR3 is 15 amino acids long. In germline, CDR1 is SGHVS, CDR2 FNYEAQ. V dropped 2 bases and J dropped 4 bases, with 12 bases sitting between them. The CDR3 is CASSLFGGGNQPQHF. The DNA of the CDR3 is TGTGCCAGCAGCTTATTTGGGGGCGGTAATCAGCCCCAGCATTTT.

This clone was seen more than once but under ten times. This rearrangement joins TRBV7-9 to TRBJ2-1, with D unclear. CDR3 length: 15 residues. V lost 0 bases and J 4 bases, leaving 10 bases between the germline ends. CDR1 is SEHNR, CDR2 FQNEAQ, per germline (reference sequence). This chain's CDR3 is CASSLAVGEYNEQFF. The CDR3 DNA reads as TGTGCCAGCAGCTTAGCGGTAGGAGAGTACAATGAGCAGTTCTTC.

The chain employs TRBV19 and TRBJ2-7; no reliable D call. Between the trimmed V and J ends, which lost 3 bases and 2 bases, there was a span of 8 bases. The CDR3 has 13 amino acids. Per the germline V gene, CDR1 is LNHDA and CDR2 is SQIVND (reference sequence). The CDR3 region is CASSIGSTYEQYF. The CDR3 DNA sequence: TGTGCCAGTAGTATCGGCTCCACCTACGAGCAGTACTTC.

This chain joins TRBV5-3 and TRBJ2-7, with 8 bases fitting TRBD1. TRBV5-3 is assigned to the ORF class and has an uncertain function. This CDR3 spans 17 amino acids. V shed 4 bases and J 7 bases; nucleotides not matched to a gene: 19. The CDR3 DNA reads TGTGCCAGAAGCCCCCCCGGCTGGACAGGGATAAGGAAAGAGCAGTACTTC. Amino acid sequence: CARSPPGWTGIRKEQYF.

The chain links TRBV2 to TRBJ2-4; D is ambiguous. V lost 7 bases, J lost 0 bases, and 10 bases lay in between. Germline V gene data show CDR1 as SNHLY and CDR2 as FYNNEI. This CDR3 contains 14 residues. The CDR3 coding sequence is TGTGCCAGCACCGACGGGCTAGCCAAAAACATTCAGTACTTC. Its protein product is CASTDGLAKNIQYF.

The chain carries TRBV10-1 and TRBJ2-1, with 9 nucleotides matching TRBD2. Germline CDR1 WNHNN, CDR2 SYGVQD (reference sequence). CDR3 length: 13 residues. V trimming: 7 bases; J trimming: 15 bases; junction bases outside the gene matches: 13. The CDR3 region has the DNA TGCGCCAGCATGTCTTTTGGAGCGGGAGGTCCGTTCTTC. It yields the protein CASMSFGAGGPFF.

This chain joins TRBV19 and TRBJ2-5; 8 bases align to TRBD2. From germline, CDR1 is LNHDA and CDR2 SQIVND (reference sequence). The ends lost 3 bases at V and 3 bases at J; junction bases unmatched: 6. This CDR3 comprises 15 residues. For the CDR3, the DNA is TGTGCCAGTAGTATTGAGCGGGGGAATAAAGAGACCCAGTACTTC. This encodes CASSIERGNKETQYF.

The rearrangement joins TRBV29-1 to TRBJ2-5, with unresolved D. There are 11 residues in the CDR3. Looked up from germline, CDR1 is SQVTM and CDR2 is ANQGSEA. V was trimmed by 0 bases and J by 2 bases, leaving 1 base between them. CDR3 amino acids: CSVEEQETQYF. CDR3 DNA sequence: TGCAGCGTTGAAGAACAAGAGACCCAGTACTTC.

This chain links TRBV6-1 with TRBJ1-2; weak D call: TRBD1 (6 bases). Germline V gene data show CDR1 as MNHNS and CDR2 as SASEGT. The V end lost 2 bases, the J end lost 8 bases, and 18 bases lay between the germline ends. The CDR3 totals 15 residues. CDR3 sequence (DNA): TGTGCCAGCAGTGAACTTGCAGGACTGACAGGAGGCTACACCTTC. Translating it yields CASSELAGLTGGYTF.

On this clone: At one end, the junction sequence differs from germline, possibly due to a read error. CDR3 amino acids: CASREGQGNSGANVLTF. The CDR3 region has the DNA TGTGCCAGCAGGGAAGGACAGGGCAACTCTGGGGCCAACGTCCTGACTTTC. The chain couples TRBV2 to TRBJ2-6; 8 bases map to TRBD1. The length of the CDR3 is 17 residues. Germline CDR1 reads SNHLY; CDR2 reads FYNNEI. The full variable domain, rest sourced from reference TRBV2 and TRBJ2-6, is EPEVTQTPSHQVTQMGQEVILRCVPISNHLYFYWYRQILGQKVEFLVSFYNNEISEKSEIFDDQFSVERPDGSNFTLKIRSTKLEDSAMYFCASREGQGNSGANVLTFGAGSRLTVL.

V gene TRBV4-3 combines with J gene TRBJ2-2, with TRBD2 identical over 11 bases. Germline V lookup: CDR1 LGHNA, CDR2 YSLEER. The CDR3 length is 15 residues. The J segment lost 6 bases and the V segment lost 5 bases, leaving 5 bases of the junction unmatched. CDR3 amino acids: CASSRGLAVSGELFF. The CDR3 region has the DNA TGCGCCAGCAGCAGGGGACTAGCGGTGTCCGGGGAGCTGTTTTTT.

This clone showed up just once. This sequence joins TRBV5-1 and TRBJ1-3, with 7 positions matching TRBD1. The J segment lost 0 bases and the V segment lost 0 bases, leaving 6 bases of the junction unmatched. CDR3 length equals 17 residues. Germline CDR1 SGHRS, CDR2 YFSETQ. CDR3 DNA sequence: TGCGCCAGCAGCTTGGCCTTACGGACAGGCTCTGGAAACACCATATATTTT. It codes for CASSLALRTGSGNTIYF. Combining the CDR3 with reference TRBV5-1 and TRBJ1-3 gives the whole variable domain KAGVTQTPRYLIKTRGQQVTLSCSPISGHRSVSWYQQTPGQGLQFLFEYFSETQRNKGNFPGRFSGRQFSNSRSEMNVSTLELGDSALYLCASSLALRTGSGNTIYFGEGSWLTVV.

The chain recombines TRBV29-1 with TRBJ2-1, with D perhaps matching TRBD2 (6 bases). This CDR3 has 14 amino acids. V shed 4 bases and J shed 2 bases, with 12 bases lying between them. From germline, CDR1 is SQVTM and CDR2 ANQGSEA. The CDR3 bases are TGCAGCGTTGTCGGGAGAGGGGCCTACAATGAGCAGTTCTTC. Amino acids: CSVVGRGAYNEQFF.

This clone was observed a few times. The chain combines TRBV29-1 with TRBJ1-1, with D possibly being TRBD1 (6 bases). The germline V gene encodes CDR1 SQVTM and CDR2 ANQGSEA. Trimming removed 1 base at V and 4 bases at J, with 13 bases between. The CDR3 spans 14 residues. Written as DNA, the CDR3 is TGCAGCGTTGAAGGGGCCACGGGGGCCACTGAAGCTTTCTTT. It translates to CSVEGATGATEAFF. The full variable domain, with the rest looked up from reference TRBV29-1 and TRBJ1-1, is SAVISQKPSRDICQRGTSLTIQCQVDSQVTMMFWYRQQPGQSLTLIATANQGSEATYESGFVIDKFPISRPNLTFSTLTVSNMSPEDSSIYLCSVEGATGATEAFFGQGTRLTVV.

This chain connects TRBV2 to TRBJ1-1; TRBD1 might be the D (5 bases). The germline V gene encodes CDR1 SNHLY and CDR2 FYNNEI. This CDR3 has 15 residues. Trimming left V 3 bases short and J 5 bases short, with 16 bases between. The CDR3 loop reads CASSDPQAAYTEAFF. The CDR3 DNA follows: TGTGCCAGCAGTGACCCACAGGCAGCGTATACTGAAGCTTTCTTT.

The chain combines TRBV15 with TRBJ1-4, with 9 nucleotides matching TRBD1. The CDR3 runs to 18 residues. Germline values: CDR1 LNHNV, CDR2 YYDKDF (reference sequence). With V trimmed by 1 base and J by 8 bases, 14 bases remained unmatched. CDR3 nucleotides: TGTGCCACCAGCAGAGTTTGGGACAGGGCCTTCCGGGGAGAAAAACTGTTTTTT. Translated, it gives CATSRVWDRAFRGEKLFF.

The table lists this clone with a few counts. This chain links TRBV2 with TRBJ2-7, with unresolved D. With 6 bases removed from V and 5 bases from J, the gap between germline ends came to 5 bases. Looked up from germline, CDR1 is SNHLY and CDR2 is FYNNEI. The CDR3 spans 10 residues. DNA of the CDR3: TGTGCCAGCAGATACCACGAGCAGTACTTC. It is translated as CASRYHEQYF.

This chain connects TRBV15 to TRBJ2-7, with TRBD1 matching 7 bases. This CDR3 contains 15 residues. Germline CDR1 LNHNV, CDR2 YYDKDF (reference sequence). V dropped 5 bases and J dropped 5; count of bases not matched to a gene: 12. The CDR3 is CATSARVTGFDEQYF. The CDR3 DNA is TGTGCCACCAGCGCCAGGGTGACAGGGTTTGACGAGCAGTACTTC.

The chain is built from TRBV19 and TRBJ1-4; TRBD1 aligns across 8 bases. Germline assignment: CDR1 LNHDA and CDR2 SQIVND (reference sequence). Germline trimming cut 4 bases from V and 0 bases from J; bases unmatched to any gene: 4. CDR3 length: 16 amino acids. The chain's CDR3 is CASSRGQGSTNEKLFF. CDR3 bases: TGTGCCAGTAGTAGAGGACAGGGCTCAACTAATGAAAAACTGTTTTTT.

Only one count was recorded for this clone. This rearrangement joins TRBV5-1 to TRBJ2-2, with D tentatively TRBD2 (5 bases). The V gene lost 0 bases and the J gene lost 6 bases, with 6 bases spanning the gap. This CDR3 is built from 13 residues. Germline assignment: CDR1 SGHRS and CDR2 YFSETQ. DNA of the CDR3: TGCGCCAGCAGCTTGGGCGGGCCCGGGGAGCTGTTTTTT. The encoded protein is CASSLGGPGELFF.

This chain links TRBV5-4 with TRBJ2-5; 11 bases are a match to TRBD2. The V gene's germline CDR1 is SGHNT and CDR2 YYREEE (reference sequence). This CDR3 region has 16 residues. J gave up 4 bases and V 2 bases, and 7 bases lay outside the gene matches. CDR3 region: CASSLELAGEAETQYF. The CDR3 region has the DNA TGTGCCAGCAGCTTAGAACTAGCGGGAGAAGCAGAGACCCAGTACTTC.

The chain combines TRBV9 with TRBJ2-3; TRBD2 matches at 15 bases. The CDR3 is 16 amino acids. V was pared by 0 bases and J by 6 bases, with 2 bases of the junction left unmatched. Germline assignment: CDR1 SGDLS and CDR2 YYNGEE. Here the CDR3 reads CASSVEGTSGRDTQYF. The CDR3 DNA follows: TGTGCCAGCAGCGTAGAAGGGACTAGCGGGAGGGATACGCAGTATTTT.

Note on this clone: Other DNA sequences in the sample encode the same CDR3. The chain links TRBV6-5 to TRBJ2-3, with D unclear. The ends were cut back, 6 bases at V and 1 base at J, with 5 bases in the middle. The germline CDR1 and CDR2 sequences are MNHEY and SVGAGI. The CDR3 sequence is 12 residues long. CDR3 protein: CASRTRTDTQYF. The CDR3 DNA reads TGTGCCAGCAGAACGCGCACAGATACGCAGTATTTT.